This T cell receptor (beta chain) was recorded in a study of cytomegalovirus exposure and HLA in healthy donors. Primers for the PCR totalled 60 Vbeta and 13 Jbeta. Sequenced by immunoSEQ multiplex PCR; TCRdb stores in-frame clones only, minus some. Here the sample spans fewer than 200,000 clones, roughly four fifths being singletons. Trimming stripped 4 bases from V and 4 bases from J, with 18 bases between. This CDR3 comprises 16 residues. Germline V gene lookup returns CDR1 LGHNA and CDR2 YNFKEQ. Study conclusions and caveats: The study listed under 200 cytomegalovirus-associated TCR beta chains.

A word on this clone: The target antigen is unknown.

The donors (healthy individuals) were bone marrow donors. The chain is built from TRBV4-2 and TRBJ2-3; the D gene is possibly TRBD1 (6 bases). The TCR originated in a woman younger than 30 in good health and CMV-seropositive. Sequencing used PBMCs. The CDR3 loop is CASSPEGQGSADTQYF. DNA for the CDR3: TGTGCCAGCAGCCCTGAGGGGCAGGGGAGCGCAGATACGCAGTATTTT.